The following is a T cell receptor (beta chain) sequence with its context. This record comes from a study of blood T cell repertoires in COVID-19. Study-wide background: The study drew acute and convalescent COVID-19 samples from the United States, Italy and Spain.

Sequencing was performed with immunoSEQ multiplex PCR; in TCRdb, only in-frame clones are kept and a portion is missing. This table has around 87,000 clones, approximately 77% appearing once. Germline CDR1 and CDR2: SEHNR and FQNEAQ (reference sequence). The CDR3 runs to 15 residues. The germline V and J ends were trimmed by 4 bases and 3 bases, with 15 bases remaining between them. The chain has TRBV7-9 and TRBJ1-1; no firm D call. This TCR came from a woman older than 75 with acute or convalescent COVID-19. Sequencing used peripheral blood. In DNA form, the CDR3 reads TGTGCCAGCAGCTCCGTCGGTGGGCGGGACACTGAAGCTTTCTTT. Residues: CASSSVGGRDTEAFF.